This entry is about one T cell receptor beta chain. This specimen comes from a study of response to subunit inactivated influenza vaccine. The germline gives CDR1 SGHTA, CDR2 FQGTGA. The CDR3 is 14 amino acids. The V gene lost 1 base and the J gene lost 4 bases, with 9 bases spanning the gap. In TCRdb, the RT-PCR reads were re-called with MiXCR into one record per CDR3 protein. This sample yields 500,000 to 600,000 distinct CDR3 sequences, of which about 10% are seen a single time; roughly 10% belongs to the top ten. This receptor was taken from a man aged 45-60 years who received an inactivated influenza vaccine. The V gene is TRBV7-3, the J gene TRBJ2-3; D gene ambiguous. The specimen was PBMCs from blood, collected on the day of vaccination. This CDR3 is CASSLNSWADTQYF. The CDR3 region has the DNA TGTGCCAGCAGCTTAAACAGCTGGGCAGATACGCAGTATTTT.